These 25 T cell receptor beta chains share one sample of origin, sequenced in a study of blood T cells in healthy people across ages. Then a second PCR, running about 6 to 11 cycles, was carried out with a sample-barcoded 5' primer and a J-beta primer mix. TCRdb passed the 5' RACE reads through MiXCR, listing each CDR3 protein once. The sample lists some 320,000 distinct CDR3 sequences, less than 30% occurring once. The sample consisted of blood. Receptor source: a woman in her 70s in good health.

This clonotype was detected a few times. The gene calls are TRBV6-1 and TRBJ2-2; 7 positions match TRBD2. J was trimmed by 6 bases and V by 6 bases; bases with no gene match: 1. This CDR3 region has 12 residues. CDR1 and CDR2 from the germline V gene are MNHNS and SASEGT. The CDR3 region has the DNA TGTGCCAGCAGACGGGGGGCCGGGGAGCTGTTTTTT. It yields the protein CASRRGAGELFF.

This clonotype was found a few times. The junction does not match germline at one end; this may be a read error. The chain has TRBV28 and TRBJ2-7; TRBD2 aligns across 11 bases. Germline CDR1 MDHEN, CDR2 SYDVKM. CDR3 length equals 13 residues. DNA of the CDR3: TGTGCCAGCAGCAAGCTACTAGCGGGAGAGGTGGGCTTC. This translates into CASSKLLAGEVGF.

CDR3 protein: CASSLFPDTQETQYF. The CDR3 DNA reads as TGTGCCAGCAGTTTATTCCCCGACACGCAAGAGACCCAGTACTTC. The genes are TRBV28 and TRBJ2-5; D remains unclear. Trimming left V 1 base short and J 2 bases short, with 11 bases between. From germline, CDR1 is MDHEN and CDR2 SYDVKM. The CDR3 totals 15 residues. Looking up the rest from reference TRBV28 and TRBJ2-5 gives the full variable domain: DVKVTQSSRYLVKRTGEKVFLECVQDMDHENMFWYRQDPGLGLRLIYFSYDVKMKEKGDIPEGYSVSREKKERFSLILESASTNQTSMYLCASSLFPDTQETQYFGPGTRLLVL.

This clonotype was counted between two and nine times. V usage is TRBV4-2 and J usage is TRBJ2-5; TRBD2 matches at 7 bases. V gave up 0 bases and J gave up 2 bases; unmatched junction bases: 9. The CDR3 runs 17 residues. Germline CDR1 and CDR2: LGHNA and YNFKEQ. This CDR3 is CASSQDLGGSSQETQYF. In nucleotides, the CDR3 is TGTGCCAGCAGCCAAGATCTTGGCGGGAGTAGTCAAGAGACCCAGTACTTC.

The chain employs TRBV7-8 and TRBJ1-5; TRBD1 matches 11 bases. The ends lost 1 base at V and 1 base at J; junction bases unmatched: 12. The germline CDR1 and CDR2 sequences are SGHVS and FQNEAQ. CDR3 length: 20 residues. The CDR3 here is CASSLGRTGGRTGSNQPQHF. The DNA for the CDR3 is TGTGCCAGCAGCTTAGGGAGGACAGGGGGCAGAACGGGGAGCAATCAGCCCCAGCATTTT.

A few counts support this clonotype. V gene TRBV2 combines with J gene TRBJ2-5, with 12 bases matching TRBD2. Germline V gene sequence: CDR1 SNHLY, CDR2 FYNNEI. This CDR3 comprises 18 residues. Trimming at V came to 2 bases and at J to 5 bases, leaving 12 bases not matched to a gene. The CDR3 coding sequence is TGTGCCAGCAGTGAAATGGCTAGCGGGAGGGCCACAAAGGAGACCCAGTACTTC. Translation: CASSEMASGRATKETQYF.

This clonotype was observed a handful of times. This chain uses TRBV6-2 or TRBV6-3 with TRBJ2-1; perhaps TRBD2 as D (5 bases). Germline CDR1 reads MNHEY; CDR2 reads SVGEGT. Trimming took 0 bases from V and 4 from J, leaving 13 bases between them. This CDR3 contains 16 residues. The CDR3 region has the DNA TGTGCCAGCAGTTACTCGATAGCGATTAAATACAATGAGCAGTTCTTC. This codes for CASSYSIAIKYNEQFF.

This clonotype was found many times. This chain uses TRBV6-1 with TRBJ1-2; D not certain. The germline CDR1 and CDR2 sequences are MNHNS and SASEGT. Between the trimmed V and J ends, which lost 1 base and 4 bases, there was a span of 10 bases. There are 14 residues in the CDR3. The DNA of the CDR3 is TGTGCCAGCAGTGAAGTGGGGTCGGGCTATGGCTACACCTTC. Protein sequence: CASSEVGSGYGYTF.

The chain is built from TRBV29-1 and TRBJ1-2, with D tentatively TRBD1 (6 bases). V lost 4 bases and J lost 4, with 16 bases in between. CDR3 size: 14 residues. Per germline, CDR1 SQVTM and CDR2 ANQGSEA. DNA for the CDR3: TGCAGCGTTGGGGGACCCAGGGGCGGCTATGGCTACACCTTC. This gives the protein CSVGGPRGGYGYTF. Drawing the rest from reference TRBV29-1 and TRBJ1-2, the complete variable domain is SAVISQKPSRDICQRGTSLTIQCQVDSQVTMMFWYRQQPGQSLTLIATANQGSEATYESGFVIDKFPISRPNLTFSTLTVSNMSPEDSSIYLCSVGGPRGGYGYTFGSGTRLTVV.

This clonotype was seen a few times. The V gene is TRBV15, the J gene TRBJ2-2; no firm D call. Germline V gives CDR1 LNHNV, CDR2 YYDKDF (reference sequence). The CDR3 is 16 amino acids. V was trimmed by 4 bases and J by 2 bases, leaving 14 bases between them. CDR3 DNA sequence: TGTGCCACCAGCACAGCTTACGGCTCCAACACCGGGGAGCTGTTTTTT. Translated, it gives CATSTAYGSNTGELFF.

The table lists this clonotype with a few counts. This chain uses TRBV7-3 with TRBJ2-2; a weak D match, TRBD1 (6 bases). The CDR3 runs 14 residues. V lost 8 bases and J lost 9, with 19 bases in between. In germline, CDR1 is SGHTA, CDR2 FQGTGA. CDR3 bases: TGTGCCAGCTGCTCGGGTGGGGGCGCCCGGGAGCTGTTTTTT. Translated, it gives CASCSGGGARELFF.

CDR3: CASSLSRVSGDTQYF. In DNA form, the CDR3 reads TGTGCCAGCAGTTTATCCCGGGTTAGTGGGGATACGCAGTATTTT. V usage is TRBV28 and J usage is TRBJ2-3; D is unclear. The CDR3 extends over 15 amino acids. Germline V gene sequence: CDR1 MDHEN, CDR2 SYDVKM. The V end lost 1 base, the J end lost 6 bases, and 14 bases lay between the germline ends.

V is TRBV6-6 and J is TRBJ2-5, with 11 bases fitting TRBD2. This CDR3 has 16 residues. Germline V gene sequence: CDR1 MNHNY, CDR2 SVGAGI (reference sequence). Losses at the gene ends were 10 bases for V and 4 bases for J; bases not matched to a gene: 14. The CDR3 loop reads CATRRLAGGTRETQYF. The DNA of the CDR3 is TGTGCCACCAGGCGATTAGCGGGAGGGACTCGAGAGACCCAGTACTTC.

The chain links TRBV4-1 to TRBJ1-6; D unresolved. CDR1 and CDR2 from the germline V gene are MGHRA and YSYEKL. This CDR3 contains 15 residues. V was trimmed by 0 bases and J by 6 bases, leaving 9 bases between them. CDR3 sequence: CASSQEGQINSPLHF. The CDR3 region has the DNA TGCGCCAGCAGCCAAGAAGGTCAAATTAATTCACCCCTCCACTTT.

This sequence joins TRBV13 and TRBJ2-7; 8 bases align to TRBD1. Germline V gene sequence: CDR1 PRHDT, CDR2 FYEKMQ (reference sequence). The ends lost 8 bases at V and 4 bases at J; junction bases unmatched: 13. There are 15 residues in the CDR3. As DNA, the CDR3 is TGTGCCAGCGGGGGGTCTGGACAGGGCGTGTACGAGCAGTACTTC. Amino acid sequence: CASGGSGQGVYEQYF.

The V and J genes are TRBV7-8 and TRBJ2-3, with 9 bases that match TRBD1. Trimming at V came to 3 bases and at J to 2 bases, leaving 3 bases not matched to a gene. This CDR3 region has 15 residues. Germline CDR1 reads SGHVS; CDR2 reads FQNEAQ. CDR3 sequence (DNA): TGTGCCAGCAGCTTGAGGACAGGGGCCACAGATACGCAGTATTTT. Protein product: CASSLRTGATDTQYF. The entire variable domain, with the rest obtained from reference TRBV7-8 and TRBJ2-3, is as follows: GAGVSQSPRYKVAKRGQDVALRCDPISGHVSLFWYQQALGQGPEFLTYFQNEAQLDKSGLPSDRFFAERPEGSVSTLKIQRTQQEDSAVYLCASSLRTGATDTQYFGPGTRLTVL.

The J gene is TRBJ2-3, the V gene TRBV12-3 or TRBV12-4; 11 nucleotides agree with TRBD2. The junction had 7 bases not matched to a gene; V was cut back by 3 bases and J by 5 bases. The CDR3 loop spans 16 amino acids. CDR3 region: CASSFGSGRALDTQYF. The CDR3 DNA reads as TGTGCCAGCAGTTTCGGTAGCGGGAGGGCCTTAGATACGCAGTATTTT.

In this sample, this clonotype turned up a few times. Germline is not matched at one junction end, which may reflect a read error. The chain couples TRBV3-1 to TRBJ1-1; no firm D call. CDR3 length: 15 residues. Germline V gene lookup returns CDR1 LGHDT and CDR2 YNNKEL (reference sequence). CDR3 region: CASSPPGGQNAEAFF. The DNA for the CDR3 is TGTGCCAGCAGCCCCCCGGGAGGCCAGAACGCTGAAGCTTTCTTT.

The chain employs TRBV14 and TRBJ1-1, with no clear D. V shed 4 bases and J shed 4 bases, with 16 bases lying between them. CDR3 length: 15 residues. Germline CDR1 is SGHDN and CDR2 is FVKESK. The CDR3 protein is CASSPDHLGSTEAFF. The DNA of the CDR3 is TGTGCCAGCAGCCCAGATCACTTGGGCAGCACTGAAGCTTTCTTT.

The genes are TRBV6-2 or TRBV6-3 and TRBJ2-5, with D perhaps TRBD1 (5 bases). In germline, CDR1 is MNHEY, CDR2 SVGEGT. The germline V and J ends were trimmed by 0 bases and 2 bases, with 7 bases remaining between them. This CDR3 spans 14 amino acids. In DNA form, the CDR3 reads TGTGCCAGCAGTTACTCTGACAGTCAAGAGACCCAGTACTTC. This sequence encodes CASSYSDSQETQYF.

This clonotype was counted at least ten times. The chain carries TRBV15 and TRBJ2-5, with 10 positions matching TRBD2. Germline assignment: CDR1 LNHNV and CDR2 YYDKDF (reference sequence). CDR3 size: 15 residues. Unmatched junction bases numbered 5, after V lost 2 bases and J lost 5 bases. The CDR3 spells CATSRPRLAGETQYF. Written as DNA, the CDR3 is TGTGCCACCAGCAGACCCAGACTAGCGGGCGAGACCCAGTACTTC.

DNA for the CDR3: TGTGCCACCAGTTCCCCAGGGTTGGATACGCAGTATTTT. Protein: CATSSPGLDTQYF. V and J are TRBV24-1 and TRBJ2-3; maybe TRBD1 (5 bases). The CDR3 has 13 residues. Germline V gives CDR1 KGHDR, CDR2 SFDVKD. Trimming pared 6 bases from V and 6 bases from J, leaving 12 bases between.

The rearrangement uses TRBV19 and TRBJ2-7; D uncertain. This CDR3 contains 14 residues. Per germline, CDR1 LNHDA and CDR2 SQIVND (reference sequence). V gave up 5 bases and J gave up 6 bases, with 17 bases separating them. Here the CDR3 reads CASSPRPLPGEQYF. In nucleotides, the CDR3 is TGTGCCAGTAGTCCTCGACCCCTTCCAGGCGAGCAGTACTTC.

The table lists this clonotype with many counts. The genes are TRBV18 and TRBJ2-7; D is uncertain. This CDR3 has 13 residues. Trimming removed 5 bases at V and 0 bases at J, with 8 bases between. The germline V gene has CDR1 KGHSH and CDR2 LQKENI. CDR3: CASSLLASYEQYF. CDR3 coding DNA: TGTGCCAGCTCATTGTTGGCCTCCTACGAGCAGTACTTC.

Worth noting for this clonotype: With a much larger clone just one base away, this may be a read error. The CDR3 DNA sequence: TGTGCCAGCAGCGCAACTAGCGGGACGAAGTTCTTC. This gives the protein CASSATSGTKFF. The chain is built from TRBV7-9 and TRBJ2-5; 10 bases are shared with TRBD2. The CDR3 extends over 12 amino acids. The germline gives CDR1 SEHNR, CDR2 FQNEAQ (reference sequence).